This T cell receptor (beta chain) was identified in a study of shared clonotypes between healthy human individuals. Generated by immunoSEQ multiplex PCR, the TCRdb table keeps only in-frame clones and is missing some. The sample records about 980,000 clones, approximately 80% being singletons. CDR1 is LNHDA, CDR2 SQIVND, per germline (reference sequence). Trimming took 9 bases from V and 8 from J, leaving 19 bases between them. The CDR3 is made up of 14 amino acids. Sequenced input: memory CD4+ T cells sorted from blood. Subset given: CD45RA-negative fraction. This chain connects TRBV19 to TRBJ1-4, with D unclear. The clonotype comes from a man between 18 and 29 years old in good health. CDR3 in amino acids: CASRAGFVGEKLFF. The CDR3 DNA reads as TGTGCCAGCCGGGCCGGGTTTGTCGGGGAAAAACTGTTTTTT.